This T cell receptor beta chain was profiled in a study of human T cells and chemical hapten exposure. Background on the study: Application of 0.01% DPC to the upper back was done by patch test, with a reading at 6 days.

TCRdb re-called the RACE reads through MiXCR, storing one row per CDR3 protein. The table shows 30,000 to 50,000 distinct CDR3 sequences, with roughly 13% occurring only once. Notes on the study in general: Sensitizing to DPC left TCRs with a frequency above 1 in 1000 unaltered.

CDR3 size: 13 residues. Looked up from germline, CDR1 is LGHNA and CDR2 is YSLEER. V was trimmed by 1 base and J by 9 bases, leaving 10 bases between them. This clonotype was observed at least ten times. The target antigen is unknown. The time point: patch test 3, about 24 weeks after DPC sensitization. The treatment was: therapeutic diphenylcyclopropenone sensitization with weekly scalp DPC. Sequencing started from total RNA isolated from unfractionated whole blood. Prior to application of each patch test, blood was drawn. Donors were 18 to 70-year-old alopecia patients suitable for DPC. J is TRBJ1-5 and V is TRBV4-3, with D possibly matching TRBD1 (6 bases). The sequencing used whole blood, collected in connection with sensitization to the hapten diphenylcyclopropenone (DPC). The clonotype comes from a middle-aged woman with alopecia areata. Some clones in this sample may be carry-over from other donors' samples. CDR3 in amino acids: CASSQVQGRPQHF. The CDR3 nucleotides read TGCGCCAGCAGCCAAGTGCAGGGGCGGCCCCAGCATTTT.